This passage covers 16 T cell receptor beta chains from one sample sequenced in a study of blood T cell repertoires in COVID-19. Produced via immunoSEQ multiplex PCR; TCRdb's table is partial and in-frame only. The sample consists of around 340,000 clones, 75% to 90% of them appearing once. The sample was peripheral blood. All receptors derive from an older woman with COVID-19, enrolled during active disease.

V usage is TRBV6-5 and J usage is TRBJ2-7; D not resolved. Germline lookup yields CDR1 MNHEY and CDR2 SVGAGI. The V and J ends lost 7 bases and 1 base respectively, with 11 bases between them. CDR3 length: 13 residues. CDR3 DNA sequence: TGTGCCAGCACCCAGAGGAAGTCCTACGAGCAGTACTTC. It specifies CASTQRKSYEQYF.

The rearrangement uses TRBV11-3 and TRBJ2-7, with TRBD1 matching 9 bases. V lost 5 bases to trimming and J lost 1 base; unmatched junction nucleotides: 15. Germline CDR1 and CDR2: SGHNT and YENEEA. There are 18 residues in the CDR3. As DNA, the CDR3 is TGTGCCAGCAGCCCAGGACAGGGGTCCGCAGGCCCTTCCTACGAGCAGTACTTC. As protein: CASSPGQGSAGPSYEQYF.

The chain carries TRBV7-2 and TRBJ2-3; the D gene is possibly TRBD1 (6 bases). CDR1 and CDR2 (germline): SGHTA, FQGNSA. This CDR3 is built from 14 residues. The V end was cut by 1 base, the J end by 7 bases, with 12 bases between. The CDR3 reads CASSLGTGSNTQYF. CDR3 coding DNA: TGTGCCAGCAGCTTAGGAACAGGGTCAAATACGCAGTATTTT.

The rearrangement uses TRBV18 and TRBJ2-1, with a possible D match to TRBD2 (5 bases). CDR1 KGHSH and CDR2 LQKENI come from the germline V gene. Trimming took 3 bases from V and 5 from J, leaving 14 bases between them. The length of the CDR3 is 15 residues. CDR3 sequence reads: CASSPEPGWDNEQFF. CDR3 nucleotides: TGTGCCAGCTCACCCGAGCCGGGATGGGACAATGAGCAGTTCTTC.

The V and J genes are TRBV7-8 and TRBJ2-3; TRBD2 matches 9 bases. This CDR3 is 19 amino acids long. The germline V gene encodes CDR1 SGHVS and CDR2 FQNEAQ. V shed 5 bases and J 6 bases; nucleotides not matched to a gene: 21. CDR3 sequence (DNA): TGTGCCAGCAGCACCCGCGGATTAGCGGGGGCCCTAGGGAGCGATACGCAGTATTTT. It specifies CASSTRGLAGALGSDTQYF.

In nucleotides, the CDR3 is TGCGCCAGCAGCGTTTTAGCGGGGACGAACACCGGGGAGCTGTTTTTT. Amino acid sequence: CASSVLAGTNTGELFF. The rearrangement links TRBV5-1 to TRBJ2-2, with 8 nucleotides matching TRBD2. Germline V CDR1 and CDR2: SGHRS, YFSETQ. The V segment lost 4 bases and the J segment 0 bases; nucleotides outside the gene matches: 5. The CDR3 totals 16 residues.

This clone turned up a few times. This CDR3 is CASSQTVPSYNEQFF. The CDR3 DNA is TGTGCCAGCAGCCAAACAGTACCCTCCTACAATGAGCAGTTCTTC. The J gene is TRBJ2-1, the V gene TRBV4-2; D is undetermined. This CDR3 comprises 15 residues. From germline, CDR1 is LGHNA and CDR2 YNFKEQ. Trimming cost V 2 bases and J 0 bases, with 8 bases left between them.

Only a few counts were recorded for this clone. The V call is TRBV11-1, the J call TRBJ1-6, with 8 bases fitting TRBD1. Germline CDR1 reads SGHAT; CDR2 reads FQDESV (reference sequence). The CDR3 length is 15 residues. The ends lost 1 base at V and 7 bases at J; junction bases unmatched: 3. CDR3 nucleotides: TGTGCCAGCAGCTTAGACTGGACAGGGAATTCACCCCTCCACTTT. Translated: CASSLDWTGNSPLHF.

The gene calls are TRBV6-5 and TRBJ1-2; a weak D match, TRBD1 (5 bases). Germline CDR1 reads MNHEY; CDR2 reads SVGAGI. The CDR3 totals 14 residues. V lost 6 bases and J lost 10, with 21 bases in between. The CDR3 here is CASSGTASGYSYTF. The CDR3 nucleotides are TGTGCCAGCAGCGGGACTGCGAGTGGGTATTCCTACACCTTC.

The genes are TRBV7-2 and TRBJ2-1; 12 bases match TRBD2. The CDR3 spans 17 residues. Germline loops: CDR1 SGHTA, CDR2 FQGNSA. V was pared by 5 bases and J by 7 bases, with 12 bases of the junction left unmatched. Here the CDR3 reads CASSRVVASGGENEQFF. As DNA, the CDR3 is TGTGCCAGCAGCCGCGTAGTGGCTAGCGGGGGGGAAAATGAGCAGTTCTTC.

V and J are TRBV27 and TRBJ1-1, with TRBD1 identical over 12 bases. This CDR3 comprises 16 residues. Germline lookup yields CDR1 MNHEY and CDR2 SMNVEV (reference sequence). Trimming at V came to 7 bases and at J to 7 bases, leaving 13 bases not matched to a gene. The CDR3, as DNA: TGTGCCAGCACTCCCGGGACAGGGGGCGGGGAGGGTGAAGCTTTCTTT. Translated, it gives CASTPGTGGGEGEAFF.

The V call is TRBV2, the J call TRBJ1-4; 7 bases are a match to TRBD1. With 5 bases clipped from V and 4 bases from J, the junction kept 10 bases outside the gene matches. Germline CDR1 and CDR2: SNHLY and FYNNEI. This CDR3 has 16 residues. The CDR3 DNA is TGTGCCAGCAGTAAGGACAGGCCTGGGGGTAATGAAAAACTGTTTTTT. It encodes CASSKDRPGGNEKLFF. The whole variable domain, remainder taken from reference TRBV2 and TRBJ1-4, is EPEVTQTPSHQVTQMGQEVILRCVPISNHLYFYWYRQILGQKVEFLVSFYNNEISEKSEIFDDQFSVERPDGSNFTLKIRSTKLEDSAMYFCASSKDRPGGNEKLFFGSGTQLSVL.

There are many counts of this clone. The V gene is TRBV6-5, the J gene TRBJ2-2; TRBD2 might be the D (7 bases). The length of the CDR3 is 14 residues. The V end was cut by 4 bases, the J end by 11 bases, with 17 bases between. CDR1 is MNHEY, CDR2 SVGAGI, per germline. The CDR3, as DNA: TGTGCCAGCAGTTTACTCGGAGGGGGGGCCGAGCTGTTTTTT. Translated: CASSLLGGGAELFF.

The chain carries TRBV7-8 and TRBJ2-1; perhaps TRBD1 as D (7 bases). The V gene lost 1 base and the J gene lost 0 bases, with 16 bases spanning the gap. This CDR3 region has 18 residues. Germline values: CDR1 SGHVS, CDR2 FQNEAQ. CDR3 sequence reads: CASSLVGGGGSSYNEQFF. The DNA of the CDR3 is TGTGCCAGCAGCTTAGTTGGAGGGGGCGGCAGCTCCTACAATGAGCAGTTCTTC.

This clone is a singleton in its sample. The gene calls are TRBV2 and TRBJ2-7; D is perhaps TRBD1 (6 bases). The germline gives CDR1 SNHLY, CDR2 FYNNEI. The germline V and J ends were trimmed by 6 bases and 6 bases, with 12 bases remaining between them. This CDR3 has 12 amino acids. DNA for the CDR3: TGTGCCAGCAGCGACAGGTTTACCGAGCAGTACTTC. Translated, it gives CASSDRFTEQYF.

CDR3 loop: CASSAPIRVTGVDTEAFF. The CDR3 DNA is TGTGCCAGCAGCGCCCCGATACGAGTTACAGGGGTGGACACTGAAGCTTTCTTT. The chain has TRBV9 and TRBJ1-1, with 7 bases lining up with TRBD1. Germline V CDR1 and CDR2: SGDLS, YYNGEE. Germline trimming cut 3 bases from V and 3 bases from J; bases unmatched to any gene: 17. The CDR3 extends over 18 amino acids.